This TCR beta chain is from a study of OX40 agonist ivuxolimab in advanced cancers. Anyone with autoimmune disease history or systemic immunosuppression was excluded. Here immunoSEQ multiplex PCR was the method, and the copy in TCRdb shows in-frame clones only, minus some. Of about 100,000 clones in the sample, about 84% were seen once. This clonotype originated in an adult with an advanced solid tumor such as melanoma, head and neck, liver or kidney cancer. Sequenced material: CD4+ or CD8+ T cells sorted from blood, taken in a trial of the OX40 agonist ivuxolimab.

CDR3 in amino acids: CASSPPGEKLFF. CDR3 sequence (DNA): TGTGCCAGCTCACCGCCGGGTGAAAAACTGTTTTTT. The rearrangement uses TRBV18 and TRBJ1-4; D remains ambiguous. Germline CDR1 reads KGHSH; CDR2 reads LQKENI. This CDR3 contains 12 residues. Trimming removed 3 bases from V and 7 bases from J, with 6 bases in between.